This is a list of T cell receptor beta chains from one sample in a study of shared clonotypes between healthy human individuals. Profiled with immunoSEQ multiplex PCR; TCRdb holds only in-frame clones, not every one. The table has nearly 1,000,000 clones, 70% to 85% seen once. The sample comprised memory CD4+ T cells sorted from blood. The receptors stem from a man between 18 and 35 years old in good health. Both conserved end residues are part of each CDR3. A D gene is named only where the DNA matches it firmly. Not all rows give a size; the values are once, few, many and, for expanded clones, a class.

clone_size	v_call	j_call	d_call	cdr3_nt	cdr3_aa
few	TRBV13	TRBJ1-6	.	TGTGCCAGCAGCTTAGGTCGGCAGTGGAGTAATTCACCCCTCCACTTT	CASSLGRQWSNSPLHF
.	TRBV30	TRBJ1-1	.	TGTGCCTGCCGAAAGTCGACGACCACTTTCTTT	CACRKSTTTFF
.	TRBV5-1	TRBJ1-1	TRBD1	TGTGCCAGCAGTCCCTTGACAGGGGAAGCTTTCTTT	CASSPLTGEAFF
few	TRBV4-1	TRBJ2-7	.	TGCGCCAGCAGCCAACCGGCAGGGAATAGCTACGAGCAGTACTTC	CASSQPAGNSYEQYF
.	TRBV5-4	TRBJ1-3	TRBD1	TGTGCCAGCAGCTCGACAGGGGGCAGGTCTGGAAACACCATATATTTT	CASSSTGGRSGNTIYF
once	TRBV5-1	TRBJ2-3	.	TGCGCCAGCAGGGTGGACCCTAGCACAGATACGCAGTATTTT	CASRVDPSTDTQYF
.	TRBV28	TRBJ1-4	.	TGTGCCAGCAGTTCTGAAAAACTGTTTTTT	CASSSEKLFF
once	TRBV9	TRBJ2-7	TRBD2	TGTGCCAGCAGCCTGAGCGGGGGGGATTACTACGAGCAGTACTTC	CASSLSGGDYYEQYF
.	TRBV11-2	TRBJ2-7	.	TGTGCCAGCAGCTTAGATAGAGTCAGATCCTACGAGCAGTACTTC	CASSLDRVRSYEQYF
few	TRBV5-1	TRBJ1-1	.	TGCGCCAGCACAAGCCCCAGGGCTGAAACTGAAGCTTTCTTT	CASTSPRAETEAFF
.	TRBV10-3	TRBJ2-3	.	TGTGCCATCAGACCAGGGGGGTCTAGCGGAATCACAGATACGCAGTATTTT	CAIRPGGSSGITDTQYF
.	TRBV7-9	TRBJ2-7	.	TGTGCCAGCAGCTCCCCGGCCCAGGGTACCTACGAGCAGTACTTC	CASSSPAQGTYEQYF
.	TRBV18	TRBJ1-1	TRBD1	TGTGCCAGCTCACCGGGACAGGACGTGGGGGAAGCTTTCTTT	CASSPGQDVGEAFF
.	TRBV7-2	TRBJ2-1	.	TGTGCCAGCAGGGACTACCCCTACAATGAGCAGTTCTTC	CASRDYPYNEQFF
.	TRBV12-5	TRBJ2-5	TRBD1	TGTGCTAGTGCCAAAGGCGACCAGGGGGCCGTCGAGACCCAGTACTTC	CASAKGDQGAVETQYF
.	TRBV4-1	TRBJ1-5	.	TGCGCCAGCAGCCAAGAGGGGGTGGTCGGCAATCAGCCCCAGCATTTT	CASSQEGVVGNQPQHF
.	TRBV7-9	TRBJ1-6	.	TGTGCCAGCAGCCCCCGTGGGACCCTCCACTTT	CASSPRGTLHF
.	TRBV7-2	TRBJ1-5	.	TGTGCCAGCAGCTTAGTGTTGGGGGTTAATCAGCCCCAGCATTTT	CASSLVLGVNQPQHF
.	TRBV18	TRBJ2-5	.	TGTGCCAGCTCACCATCCTACTATAAAGAGACCCAGTACTTC	CASSPSYYKETQYF
.	TRBV6-6	TRBJ1-3	TRBD1	TGTGCCAGCAGTTCAGGGGGATCTGGAAACACCATATATTTT	CASSSGGSGNTIYF
.	TRBV25-1	TRBJ2-1	TRBD1	TGTGCCAGCAGCCAATTTCCCCAACAGGGGGGCAATGAGCAGTTCTTC	CASSQFPQQGGNEQFF
.	TRBV4-1	TRBJ2-1	TRBD2	TGCGCCAGGACCGGAGCGGGGTCCTACAATGAGCAGTTCTTC	CARTGAGSYNEQFF
.	TRBV5-8	TRBJ2-7	.	TGTGCCAGCAGCTCCTTGATCCCCTACGAGCAGTACTTC	CASSSLIPYEQYF
once	TRBV29-1	TRBJ2-3	.	TGCAGCTTCAAGGAGGGGGGGAGCACAGATACGCAGTATTTT	CSFKEGGSTDTQYF